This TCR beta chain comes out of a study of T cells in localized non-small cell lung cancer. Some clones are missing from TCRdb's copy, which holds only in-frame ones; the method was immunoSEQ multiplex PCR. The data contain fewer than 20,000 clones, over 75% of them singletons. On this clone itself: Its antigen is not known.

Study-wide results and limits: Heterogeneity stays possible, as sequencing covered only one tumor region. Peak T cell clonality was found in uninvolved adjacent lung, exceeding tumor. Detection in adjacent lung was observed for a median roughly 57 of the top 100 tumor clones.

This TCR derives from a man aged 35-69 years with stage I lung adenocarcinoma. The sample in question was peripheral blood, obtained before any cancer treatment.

In nucleotides, the CDR3 is TGTGCCTCCTCGGACAGTAGCAATCAGCCCCAGCATTTT. This codes for CASSDSSNQPQHF. The chain has TRBV30 and TRBJ1-5, with D perhaps matching TRBD1 (6 bases). V was cut by 7 bases and J by 0 bases, with 10 bases left in between. The germline CDR1 and CDR2 sequences are GTSNPN and SVGIG (reference sequence). CDR3 length: 13 residues.